One TCR beta chain is described in this entry. The sample originates from a study of cytomegalovirus exposure and HLA in healthy donors. This CDR3 is 15 amino acids long. V trimming: 6 bases; J trimming: 8 bases; junction bases outside the gene matches: 10. Germline V lookup: CDR1 LNHDA, CDR2 SQIVND (reference sequence). The PCR employed 60 Vbeta primers together with 13 Jbeta primers. The method was immunoSEQ multiplex PCR; TCRdb's version includes in-frame clones alone and lacks a portion of them. This table holds about 120,000 clones, 77% found once. This sequence was found in a man over 45 in good health and CMV-seropositive. Sequencing used PBMCs. V usage is TRBV19 and J usage is TRBJ1-4; 9 bases are shared with TRBD1. This chain's CDR3 is CASSERGQGREKLFF. CDR3 DNA: TGTGCCAGTAGCGAAAGGGGACAGGGACGCGAAAAACTGTTTTTT.